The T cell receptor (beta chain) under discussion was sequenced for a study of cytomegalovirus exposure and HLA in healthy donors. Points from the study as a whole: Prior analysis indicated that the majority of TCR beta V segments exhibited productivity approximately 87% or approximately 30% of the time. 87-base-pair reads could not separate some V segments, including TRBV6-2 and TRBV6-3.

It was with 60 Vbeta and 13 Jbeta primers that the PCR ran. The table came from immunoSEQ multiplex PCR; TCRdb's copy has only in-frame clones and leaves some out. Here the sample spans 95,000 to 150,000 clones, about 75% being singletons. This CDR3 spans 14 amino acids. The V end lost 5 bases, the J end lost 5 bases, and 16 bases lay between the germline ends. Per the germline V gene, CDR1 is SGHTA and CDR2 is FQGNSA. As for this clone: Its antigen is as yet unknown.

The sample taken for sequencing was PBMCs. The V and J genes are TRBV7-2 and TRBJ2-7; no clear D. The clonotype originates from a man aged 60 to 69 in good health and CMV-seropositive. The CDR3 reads CASSPRFGADEQYF. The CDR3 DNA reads TGTGCCAGCAGCCCCCGCTTCGGAGCTGACGAGCAGTACTTC. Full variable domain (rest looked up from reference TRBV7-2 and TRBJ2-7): GAGVSQSPSNKVTEKGKDVELRCDPISGHTALYWYRQSLGQGLEFLIYFQGNSAPDKSGLPSDRFSAERTGGSVSTLTIQRTQQEDSAVYLCASSPRFGADEQYFGPGTRLTVT.